Presented here are 9 T cell receptor beta chains from one specimen sequenced in a study of T cell responses to AZD1222 COVID-19 vaccine. TCRdb keeps only in-frame clones here, not all; method: immunoSEQ multiplex PCR. Here the sample spans over 110,000 clones, 85% to 95% being singletons. Sample: peripheral blood, taken after recovery from COVID-19. The receptor source for this set is an adult who had recovered from COVID-19.

The CDR3 DNA follows: TGTGCCAGCAGCCAAGATTGGGGGGGAAATTCACCCCTCCACTTT. Amino acids: CASSQDWGGNSPLHF. The rearrangement joins TRBV4-2 to TRBJ1-6; D may be TRBD1 (5 bases). The CDR3 totals 15 residues. Per germline, CDR1 LGHNA and CDR2 YNFKEQ. V was trimmed by 0 bases and J by 7 bases, leaving 10 bases between them.

This clone has a single count. The chain uses TRBV7-9 and TRBJ1-4, with D maybe TRBD1 (5 bases). V gave up 5 bases and J gave up 8 bases, with 18 bases separating them. The CDR3 totals 15 residues. Looked up from germline, CDR1 is SEHNR and CDR2 is FQNEAQ (reference sequence). CDR3 DNA: TGTGCCAGCAGCCCTCTACAGGCGGCGAACGAAAAACTGTTTTTT. This codes for CASSPLQAANEKLFF.

This chain uses TRBV28 with TRBJ1-5; D unresolved. V was pared by 4 bases and J by 5 bases, with 21 bases between. The germline V gene encodes CDR1 MDHEN and CDR2 SYDVKM. This CDR3 is 17 amino acids long. DNA for the CDR3: TGTGCCAGCAGTTCCTCTCCGGCCGATCTGAATCATCAGCCCCAGCATTTT. This gives the protein CASSSSPADLNHQPQHF.

The chain couples TRBV2 to TRBJ1-2, with a possible D match to TRBD1 (5 bases). There are 13 residues in the CDR3. Germline V lookup: CDR1 SNHLY, CDR2 FYNNEI. Trimming removed 6 bases from V and 4 bases from J, with 12 bases in between. The CDR3 reads CASRGWGTYGYTF. The CDR3 region has the DNA TGTGCCAGCAGAGGATGGGGGACCTATGGCTACACCTTC.

This CDR3 reads CASSTPRGERYF. The CDR3, as DNA: TGTGCCAGCAGTACTCCCAGGGGAGAGCGGTACTTC. V usage is TRBV21-1 and J usage is TRBJ2-7; no check of the table's D call, TRBD1, against the DNA was made. TRBV21-1 is an annotated pseudogene. The CDR3 consists of 12 residues.

The chain links TRBV7-9 to TRBJ2-5, with D maybe TRBD2 (5 bases). The CDR3 loop spans 14 amino acids. V shed 5 bases and J shed 5 bases, with 15 bases lying between them. Germline V gene data show CDR1 as SEHNR and CDR2 as FQNEAQ (reference sequence). The CDR3 is CASSPLRGPETQYF. Here the CDR3 DNA reads TGTGCCAGCAGCCCATTACGGGGTCCTGAGACCCAGTACTTC.

J is TRBJ1-2 and V is TRBV9, with a weak D call TRBD1 (6 bases). The germline CDR1 and CDR2 sequences are SGDLS and YYNGEE. V gave up 0 bases and J gave up 2 bases, with 11 bases separating them. The CDR3 totals 15 residues. In DNA, the CDR3 is TGTGCCAGCAGCGTAGGGGGGACAAACAACTATGGCTACACCTTC. Amino acid sequence: CASSVGGTNNYGYTF.

This clone came up a few times. V is TRBV14 and J is TRBJ2-1; 8 bases are shared with TRBD2. Germline V gene sequence: CDR1 SGHDN, CDR2 FVKESK. This CDR3 is 13 amino acids long. Trimming took 1 base from V and 15 from J; bases not matched to a gene: 8. DNA of the CDR3: TGTGCCAGCAGCCAAGTGGCTACCGGGAGGGCGTTCTTC. It yields the protein CASSQVATGRAFF.

The chain recombines TRBV28 with TRBJ2-1; D not resolved. The V gene's germline CDR1 is MDHEN and CDR2 SYDVKM. V was trimmed by 5 bases and J by 3 bases, leaving 11 bases between them. This CDR3 has 14 amino acids. CDR3 loop: CASSRASNYNEQFF. The CDR3 region has the DNA TGTGCCAGCAGTCGGGCTAGTAACTACAATGAGCAGTTCTTC.